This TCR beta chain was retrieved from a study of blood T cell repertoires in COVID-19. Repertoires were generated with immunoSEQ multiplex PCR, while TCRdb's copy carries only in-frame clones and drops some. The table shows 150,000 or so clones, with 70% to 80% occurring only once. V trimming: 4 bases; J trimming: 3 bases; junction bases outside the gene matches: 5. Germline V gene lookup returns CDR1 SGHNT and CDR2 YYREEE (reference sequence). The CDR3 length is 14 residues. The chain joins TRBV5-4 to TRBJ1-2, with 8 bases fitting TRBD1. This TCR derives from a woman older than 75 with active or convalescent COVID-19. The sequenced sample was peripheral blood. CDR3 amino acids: CASSETGVDYGYTF. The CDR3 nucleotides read TGTGCCAGCAGCGAGACAGGGGTGGACTATGGCTACACCTTC.